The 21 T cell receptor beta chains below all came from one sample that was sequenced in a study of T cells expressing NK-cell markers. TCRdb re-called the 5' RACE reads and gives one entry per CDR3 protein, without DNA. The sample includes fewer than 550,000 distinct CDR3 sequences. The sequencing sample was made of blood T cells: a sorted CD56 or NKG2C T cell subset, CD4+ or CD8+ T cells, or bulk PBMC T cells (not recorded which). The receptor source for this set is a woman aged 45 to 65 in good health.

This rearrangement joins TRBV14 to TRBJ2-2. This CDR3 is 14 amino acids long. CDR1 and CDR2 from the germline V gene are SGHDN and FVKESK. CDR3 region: CASSQEWASGELFF.

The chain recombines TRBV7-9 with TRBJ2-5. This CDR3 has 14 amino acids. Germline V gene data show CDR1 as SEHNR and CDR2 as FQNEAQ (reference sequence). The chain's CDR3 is CASSLYTNQETQYF.

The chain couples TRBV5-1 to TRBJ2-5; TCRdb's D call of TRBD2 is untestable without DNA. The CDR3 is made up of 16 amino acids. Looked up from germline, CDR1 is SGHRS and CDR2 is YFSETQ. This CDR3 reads CASSLGAQGTQETQYF.

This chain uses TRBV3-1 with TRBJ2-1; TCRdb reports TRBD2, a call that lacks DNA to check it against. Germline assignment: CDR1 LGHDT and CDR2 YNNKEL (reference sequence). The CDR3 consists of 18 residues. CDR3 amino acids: CASSPYSLADFSYNEQFF.

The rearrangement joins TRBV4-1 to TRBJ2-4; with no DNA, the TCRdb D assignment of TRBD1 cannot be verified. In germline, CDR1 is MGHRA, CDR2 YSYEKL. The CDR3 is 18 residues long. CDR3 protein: CASSQVGRDSIAKNIQYF.

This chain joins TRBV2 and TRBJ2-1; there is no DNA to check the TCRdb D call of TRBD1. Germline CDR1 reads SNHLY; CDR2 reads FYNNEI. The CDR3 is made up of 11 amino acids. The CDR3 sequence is CASGAAAEQFF.

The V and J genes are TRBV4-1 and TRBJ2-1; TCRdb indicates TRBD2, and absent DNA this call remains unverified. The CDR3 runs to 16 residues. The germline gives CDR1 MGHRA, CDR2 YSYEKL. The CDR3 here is CASSQDEGLSYNEQFF.

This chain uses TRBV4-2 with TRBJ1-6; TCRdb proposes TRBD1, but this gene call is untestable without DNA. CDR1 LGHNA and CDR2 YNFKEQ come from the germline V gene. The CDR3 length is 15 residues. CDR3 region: CASSQDGGATSPLHF.

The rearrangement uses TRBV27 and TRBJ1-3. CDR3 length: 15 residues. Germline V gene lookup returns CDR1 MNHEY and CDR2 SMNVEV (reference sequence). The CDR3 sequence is CASTSVWGAGNTIYF.

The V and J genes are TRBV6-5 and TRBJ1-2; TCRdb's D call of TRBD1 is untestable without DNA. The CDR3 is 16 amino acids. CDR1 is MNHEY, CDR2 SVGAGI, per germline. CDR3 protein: CASRSAGGAYNYGYTF.

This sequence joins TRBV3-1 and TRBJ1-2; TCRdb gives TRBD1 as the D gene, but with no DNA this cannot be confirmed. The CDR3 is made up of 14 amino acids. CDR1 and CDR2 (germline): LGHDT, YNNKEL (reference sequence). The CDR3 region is CASSTGTGNYGYTF.

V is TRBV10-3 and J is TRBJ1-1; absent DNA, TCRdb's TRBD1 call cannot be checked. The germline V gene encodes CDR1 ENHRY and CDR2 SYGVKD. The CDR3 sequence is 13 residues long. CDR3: CAISRDSNTEAFF.

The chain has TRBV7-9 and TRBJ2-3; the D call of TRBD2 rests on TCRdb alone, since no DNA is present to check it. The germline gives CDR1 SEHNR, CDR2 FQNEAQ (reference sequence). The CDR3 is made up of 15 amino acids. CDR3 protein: CASSLSSGITDTQYF.

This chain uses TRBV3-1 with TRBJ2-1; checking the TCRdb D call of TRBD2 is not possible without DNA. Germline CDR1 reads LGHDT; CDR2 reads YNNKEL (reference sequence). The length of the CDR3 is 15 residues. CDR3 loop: CASSPLAVPLNEQFF.

CDR3: CSVGFGGSADTQYF. The chain is built from TRBV29-1 and TRBJ2-3; TCRdb's assignment of TRBD2 cannot be checked, as there is no DNA. The germline V gene has CDR1 SQVTM and CDR2 ANQGSEA. This CDR3 is 14 amino acids long.

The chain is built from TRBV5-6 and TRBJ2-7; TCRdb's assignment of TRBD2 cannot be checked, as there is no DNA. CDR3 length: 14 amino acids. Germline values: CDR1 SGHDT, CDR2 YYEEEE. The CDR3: CASSLRTRSYEQYF.

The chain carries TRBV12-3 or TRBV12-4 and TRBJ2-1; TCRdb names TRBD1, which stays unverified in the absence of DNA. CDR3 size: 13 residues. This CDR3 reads CASTPGAYNEQFF.

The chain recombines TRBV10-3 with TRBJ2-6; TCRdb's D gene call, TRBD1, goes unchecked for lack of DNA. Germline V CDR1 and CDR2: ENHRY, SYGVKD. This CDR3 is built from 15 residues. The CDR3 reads CAISGGTPGANVLTF.

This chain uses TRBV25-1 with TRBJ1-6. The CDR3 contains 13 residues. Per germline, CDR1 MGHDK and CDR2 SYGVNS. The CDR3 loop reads CASSPTGGSPLHF.

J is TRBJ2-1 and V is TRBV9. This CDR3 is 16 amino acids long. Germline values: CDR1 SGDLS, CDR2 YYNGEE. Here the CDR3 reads CASSVGVTSSYNEQFF. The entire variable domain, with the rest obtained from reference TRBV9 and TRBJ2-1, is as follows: DSGVTQTPKHLITATGQRVTLRCSPRSGDLSVYWYQQSLDQGLQFLIQYYNGEERAKGNILERFSAQQFPDLHSELNLSSLELGDSALYFCASSVGVTSSYNEQFFGPGTRLTVL.

The CDR3 region is CASSQDFRGRVDGYTF. V gene TRBV3-1 combines with J gene TRBJ1-2. This CDR3 has 16 residues. The germline V gene has CDR1 LGHDT and CDR2 YNNKEL (reference sequence).